The next 19 T cell receptor beta chains were all read from a single sample in a study of blood T cell repertoires in COVID-19. Using immunoSEQ multiplex PCR, the repertoire was profiled, and TCRdb retains in-frame clones only, with some absent. The top ten clones hold more than 5% of a sample with 25,000 to 35,000 clones, roughly 87% of them seen once. The sequenced sample consisted of peripheral blood. These receptors came from a man aged 60 to 69 with active COVID-19.

The chain has TRBV5-4 and TRBJ1-3, with D perhaps TRBD1 (6 bases). The CDR3 contains 16 residues. Germline loops: CDR1 SGHNT, CDR2 YYREEE (reference sequence). The ends were cut back, 3 bases at V and 2 bases at J, with 15 bases in the middle. CDR3 DNA sequence: TGTGCCAGCAGCTGGGGGCAGGGTATCGCTGGAAACACCATATATTTT. As protein: CASSWGQGIAGNTIYF.

The rearrangement joins TRBV7-3 to TRBJ2-3, with D possibly being TRBD2 (5 bases). V was cut by 6 bases and J by 1 base, with 14 bases left in between. CDR3 length equals 15 residues. From germline, CDR1 is SGHTA and CDR2 FQGTGA. This CDR3 reads CASSPWASRTDTQYF. As DNA, the CDR3 is TGTGCCAGCAGTCCCTGGGCTAGCCGCACAGATACGCAGTATTTT.

This sequence joins TRBV9 and TRBJ2-3, with 12 bases identical to TRBD2. The CDR3 is 14 amino acids. V trimming: 3 bases; J trimming: 6 bases; junction bases outside the gene matches: 2. In germline, CDR1 is SGDLS, CDR2 YYNGEE. CDR3 sequence (DNA): TGTGCCAGCAGCGCTAGCGGGGGGGCGGATACGCAGTATTTT. It translates to CASSASGGADTQYF.

The J gene is TRBJ2-3, the V gene TRBV7-9; maybe TRBD1 (5 bases). CDR3 length: 12 residues. V was pared by 4 bases and J by 7 bases, with 9 bases between. Germline-derived CDR1 and CDR2 are SEHNR and FQNEAQ (reference sequence). The CDR3 DNA is TGTGCCAGCAGCTCCCAGGGATATACGCAGTATTTT. This encodes CASSSQGYTQYF.

The CDR3 is CASSSRVVYEQYF. DNA of the CDR3: TGTGCCAGCAGTTCTCGGGTGGTCTACGAGCAGTACTTC. The rearrangement joins TRBV12-3 or TRBV12-4 to TRBJ2-7; D is unclear. CDR3 length: 13 residues. Trimming took off 4 bases at V and 3 bases at J, with 10 bases between the two ends.

The chain joins TRBV7-8 to TRBJ1-1; D ambiguous. V lost 4 bases and J 5 bases, leaving 17 bases between the germline ends. Germline-derived CDR1 and CDR2 are SGHVS and FQNEAQ. The CDR3 covers 15 residues. The CDR3 is CASSSSGRRRTEAFF. The CDR3 nucleotides read TGTGCCAGCAGCTCCAGCGGGCGTAGGAGGACTGAAGCTTTCTTT. Drawing the rest from reference TRBV7-8 and TRBJ1-1, the complete variable domain is GAGVSQSPRYKVAKRGQDVALRCDPISGHVSLFWYQQALGQGPEFLTYFQNEAQLDKSGLPSDRFFAERPEGSVSTLKIQRTQQEDSAVYLCASSSSGRRRTEAFFGQGTRLTVV.

The chain uses TRBV2 and TRBJ2-1; 15 nucleotides line up with TRBD2. Germline assignment: CDR1 SNHLY and CDR2 FYNNEI. With 2 bases clipped from V and 7 bases from J, the junction kept 3 bases outside the gene matches. This CDR3 is built from 16 residues. Here the CDR3 reads CASSELGLAGGNEQFF. CDR3 coding DNA: TGTGCCAGCAGTGAATTAGGACTAGCGGGGGGGAATGAGCAGTTCTTC. The complete variable domain, with remaining parts taken from reference TRBV2 and TRBJ2-1, reads EPEVTQTPSHQVTQMGQEVILRCVPISNHLYFYWYRQILGQKVEFLVSFYNNEISEKSEIFDDQFSVERPDGSNFTLKIRSTKLEDSAMYFCASSELGLAGGNEQFFGPGTRLTVL.

This clone was observed a handful of times. The V gene is TRBV5-4, the J gene TRBJ1-5; D is uncertain. Looked up from germline, CDR1 is SGHNT and CDR2 is YYREEE (reference sequence). The CDR3 contains 13 residues. Trimming took 1 base from V and 9 from J, leaving 11 bases between them. The CDR3, as DNA: TGTGCCAGCAGCTTGACGGGGTTCAGGCCCCAGCATTTT. This sequence encodes CASSLTGFRPQHF.

This rearrangement joins TRBV28 to TRBJ2-2, with 9 nucleotides matching TRBD1. V trimming: 1 base; J trimming: 0 bases; junction bases outside the gene matches: 12. This CDR3 spans 20 amino acids. Germline values: CDR1 MDHEN, CDR2 SYDVKM. CDR3 DNA: TGTGCCAGCAGTTTATATTATGGGGACAGGGAGCTTTCGAACACCGGGGAGCTGTTTTTT. Translation gives CASSLYYGDRELSNTGELFF.

The chain uses TRBV28 and TRBJ2-6, with 7 bases matching TRBD1. From germline, CDR1 is MDHEN and CDR2 SYDVKM. The CDR3 has 14 amino acids. The V and J ends lost 10 bases and 2 bases, in that order; junction bases with no gene match: 5. The CDR3 DNA reads TGTGCCATCTCACAGGGGACTGGGGCCAACGTCCTGACTTTC. This encodes CAISQGTGANVLTF.

The CDR3 loop reads CASSEGRQELFF. The CDR3 DNA follows: TGTGCCAGCAGTGAGGGCCGACAGGAACTGTTTTTT. The chain recombines TRBV25-1 with TRBJ1-4; tentative D call: TRBD1 (6 bases). CDR1 and CDR2 (germline): MGHDK, SYGVNS. CDR3 length: 12 residues. The V end was cut by 3 bases, the J end by 12 bases, with 11 bases between.

V and J are TRBV14 and TRBJ1-1; 8 bases fit TRBD1. The CDR3 sequence is 16 residues long. CDR1 and CDR2 from the germline V gene are SGHDN and FVKESK. The V gene end was trimmed by 5 bases and the J gene end by 0 bases; junction bases not matched to a gene: 8. The CDR3 nucleotides are TGTGCCAGCAGCTTATGGACAGGGACCATGAACACTGAAGCTTTCTTT. The encoded protein is CASSLWTGTMNTEAFF.

This clone was detected only a few times. V and J are TRBV7-9 and TRBJ2-2; D is ambiguous. The CDR3 runs 13 residues. V dropped 5 bases and J dropped 5 bases, with 9 bases sitting between them. Germline V gene sequence: CDR1 SEHNR, CDR2 FQNEAQ (reference sequence). The CDR3, as DNA: TGTGCCAGCAGCACCACACGAACCGGGGAGCTGTTTTTT. Translated: CASSTTRTGELFF.

This clone is a singleton in its sample. V and J are TRBV3-1 (or the pseudogene TRBV3-2) and TRBJ2-3; D is perhaps TRBD1 (5 bases). This CDR3 spans 17 amino acids. The V gene's germline CDR1 is LGHDT and CDR2 YNNKEL (reference sequence). The V end lost 1 base, the J end lost 5 bases, and 19 bases lay between the germline ends. This CDR3 reads CASSQGYGRASEDTQYF. As DNA, the CDR3 is TGTGCCAGCAGCCAAGGGTACGGCAGGGCATCGGAAGATACGCAGTATTTT.

This clone was seen a single time. Compared with germline, one end of the junction differs, possibly owing to a read error. The V gene is TRBV7-9, the J gene TRBJ2-3; TRBD2 matches 8 bases. The germline V gene has CDR1 SEHNR and CDR2 FQNEAQ (reference sequence). This CDR3 region has 14 residues. The DNA for the CDR3 is TGTGCCAGCAGCCCACGGACTAGCAGAGATACGCAGTATTTT. Protein sequence: CASSPRTSRDTQYF.

V gene TRBV6-1 combines with J gene TRBJ2-1; D gene uncertain. This CDR3 is 16 amino acids long. From germline, CDR1 is MNHNS and CDR2 SASEGT. The V end was cut by 2 bases, the J end by 0 bases, with 11 bases between. The chain's CDR3 is CASSERWRNSYNEQFF. Here the CDR3 DNA reads TGTGCCAGCAGTGAACGGTGGAGAAACTCCTACAATGAGCAGTTCTTC.

V and J are TRBV7-6 and TRBJ2-5; a weak D match, TRBD1 (6 bases). CDR1 is SGHVS, CDR2 FNYEAQ, per germline. V gave up 1 base and J gave up 2 bases, with 8 bases separating them. This CDR3 is built from 14 residues. CDR3 DNA sequence: TGTGCCAGCAGCTTAGGGACAGCACAAGAGACCCAGTACTTC. Its translation: CASSLGTAQETQYF.

The chain links TRBV20-1 to TRBJ2-7; a possible D gene is TRBD1 (6 bases). With 3 bases removed from V and 2 bases from J, the gap between germline ends came to 14 bases. Germline V gene lookup returns CDR1 DFQATT and CDR2 SNEGSKA (reference sequence). CDR3 size: 14 residues. The CDR3 here is CSASGSGQTYEQYF. The DNA for the CDR3 is TGCAGTGCTAGTGGTTCAGGACAGACCTACGAGCAGTACTTC.

V is TRBV6-6 and J is TRBJ1-4, with 8 bases lining up with TRBD1. Germline CDR1 reads MNHNY; CDR2 reads SVGAGI (reference sequence). V lost 6 bases and J lost 4; bases outside the gene matches: 7. The CDR3 is 15 residues long. The CDR3 loop reads CASSKQGVGNEKLFF. The CDR3 nucleotides are TGTGCCAGCAGCAAACAGGGGGTCGGTAATGAAAAACTGTTTTTT.